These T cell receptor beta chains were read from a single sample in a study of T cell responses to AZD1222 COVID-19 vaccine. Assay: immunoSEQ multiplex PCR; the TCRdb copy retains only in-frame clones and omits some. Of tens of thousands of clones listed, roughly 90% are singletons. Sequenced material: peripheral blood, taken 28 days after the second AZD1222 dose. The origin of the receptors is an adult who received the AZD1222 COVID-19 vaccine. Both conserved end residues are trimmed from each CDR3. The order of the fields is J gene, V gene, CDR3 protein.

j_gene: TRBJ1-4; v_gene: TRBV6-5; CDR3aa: ASRGGGAMNEKLF
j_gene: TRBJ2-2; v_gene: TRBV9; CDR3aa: ASSQMRGTTGELF
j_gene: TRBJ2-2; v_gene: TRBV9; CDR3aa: ASSVEGGNTGELF
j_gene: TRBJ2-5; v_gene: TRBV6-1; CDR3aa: ASSVLGGDLQETQY
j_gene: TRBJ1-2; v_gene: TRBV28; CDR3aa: AGQGTGNYGYT
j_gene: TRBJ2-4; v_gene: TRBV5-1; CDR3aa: ASSERQGALAKNIQY
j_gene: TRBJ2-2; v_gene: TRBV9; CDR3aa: ASSVASGELF
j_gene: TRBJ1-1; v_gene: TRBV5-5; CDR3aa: ASSLQGPPTEAF
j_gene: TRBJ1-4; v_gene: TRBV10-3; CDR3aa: AIREGGTTNEKLF
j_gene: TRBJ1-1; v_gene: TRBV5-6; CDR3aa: ASSLVGRGSEAF
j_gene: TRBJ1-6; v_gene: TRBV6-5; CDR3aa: ASTGQGGSPLH
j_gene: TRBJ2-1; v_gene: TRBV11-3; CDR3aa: ASSLSGGAYNEQF
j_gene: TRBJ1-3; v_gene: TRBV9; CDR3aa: ASSVEGNSGNTIY
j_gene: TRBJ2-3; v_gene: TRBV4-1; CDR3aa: ASSQRAGETTDTQY
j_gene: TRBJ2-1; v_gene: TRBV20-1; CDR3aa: SASPASRGGNEQF
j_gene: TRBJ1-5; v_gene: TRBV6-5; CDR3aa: ASSYTSGGIQPQH
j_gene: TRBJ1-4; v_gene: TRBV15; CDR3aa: ATSSGDREKLF
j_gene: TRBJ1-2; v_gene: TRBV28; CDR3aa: ASGGGTYGYT
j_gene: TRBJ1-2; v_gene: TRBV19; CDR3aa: ASSVQGPGSFNYGYT
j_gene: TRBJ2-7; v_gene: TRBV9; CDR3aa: ASSVSGGSYEQY
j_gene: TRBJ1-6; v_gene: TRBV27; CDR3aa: ATHTGGSGSPLH
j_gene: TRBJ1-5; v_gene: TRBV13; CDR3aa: ASSLAGGSQPQH
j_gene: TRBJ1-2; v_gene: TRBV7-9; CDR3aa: ASSGTGETYGYT
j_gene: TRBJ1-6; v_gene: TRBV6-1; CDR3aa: ASSDRGYNSPLH
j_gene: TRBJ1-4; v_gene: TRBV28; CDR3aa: ASTGTGNYEKLF
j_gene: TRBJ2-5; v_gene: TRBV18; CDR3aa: ASSLLPFQETQY
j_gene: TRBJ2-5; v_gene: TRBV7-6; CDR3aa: ASSLVAGSRETQY
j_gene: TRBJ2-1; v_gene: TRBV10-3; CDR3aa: AISDSRSSYNEQF
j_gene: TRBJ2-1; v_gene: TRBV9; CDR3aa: ASSPRPGQVLYSYNEQF
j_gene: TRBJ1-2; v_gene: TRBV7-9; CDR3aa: ASSQGPYGYT
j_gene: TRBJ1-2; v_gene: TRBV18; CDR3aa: ASSSGSNYGYT
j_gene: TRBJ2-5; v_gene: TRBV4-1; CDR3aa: ASSQGRGAGAQETQY
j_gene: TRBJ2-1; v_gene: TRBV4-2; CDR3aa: ASSHGRNNEQF
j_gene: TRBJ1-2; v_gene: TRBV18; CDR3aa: ASSPNSAGGGYGYT
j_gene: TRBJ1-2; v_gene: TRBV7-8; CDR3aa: ASSYDILDGYT
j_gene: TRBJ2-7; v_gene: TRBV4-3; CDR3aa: ASSQGGVGSYEQY
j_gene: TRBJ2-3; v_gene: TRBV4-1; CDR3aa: ASRALRLGTDTQY
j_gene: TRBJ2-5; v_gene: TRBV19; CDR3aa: ASGQPQETQY
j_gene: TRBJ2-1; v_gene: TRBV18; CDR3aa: ASSDGLAGVGEQF
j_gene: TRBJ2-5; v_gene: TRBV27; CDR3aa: ASSRGRGQETQY
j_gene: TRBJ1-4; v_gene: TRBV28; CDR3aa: ASRSTLGVLEEKLF
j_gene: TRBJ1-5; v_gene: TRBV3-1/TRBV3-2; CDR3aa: ASSWVNQPQH
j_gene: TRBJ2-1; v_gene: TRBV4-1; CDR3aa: ASSHRAFEAEQF
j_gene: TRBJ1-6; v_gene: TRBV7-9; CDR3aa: ASSLDTANSPLH
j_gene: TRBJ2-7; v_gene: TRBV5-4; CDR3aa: ASSFRDKYEQY
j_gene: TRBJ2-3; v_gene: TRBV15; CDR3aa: ATSRDWTGGTDTQY
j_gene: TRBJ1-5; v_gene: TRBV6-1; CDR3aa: ASSEEEGGGQPQH
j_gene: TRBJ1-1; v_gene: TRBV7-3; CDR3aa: ASSLTVDTEAF
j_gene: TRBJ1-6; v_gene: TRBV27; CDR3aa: ASSLTGSYNSPLH
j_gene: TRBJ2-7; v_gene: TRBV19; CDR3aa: ASSVEGLPTYEQY
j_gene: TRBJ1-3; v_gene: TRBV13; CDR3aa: ASSLGVLWGATEVTIY
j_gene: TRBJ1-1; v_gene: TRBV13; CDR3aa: ASSLEQMNTEAF
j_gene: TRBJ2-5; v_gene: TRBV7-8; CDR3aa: ASSFLAGVQETQY
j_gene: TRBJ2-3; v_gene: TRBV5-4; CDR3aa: ASSPYGGGGDTQY